This TCR beta chain was profiled in a study of T-cell memory formation after mild COVID-19 (dated by TCRdb to the early 2020s). Regarding the research as a whole: TCR sequence clusters from the two donors were largely donor specific. Longitudinal TCRalpha and TCRbeta repertoire sequencing tracked T-cell clones expanding and contracting after mild COVID-19 in two donors. Two young, previously healthy adult volunteers made up the cohort, one male and one female.

The junction shows trimming of 2 bases on V and 8 bases on J, plus 15 bases between the germline ends. For CDR1 and CDR2, the germline V gene (reference sequence) lists LGHDT and YNNKEL. The CDR3 measures 15 amino acids from cysteine to phenylalanine. The retained sequence is limited to the CDR3, 45 bases, with the frame set at the first base. TCRdb records Illumina NovaSeq 6000 as the sequencer. TCRalpha and TCRbeta cDNA libraries were built by 5'RACE with constant-segment primers, adding sample barcodes and unique molecular identifiers. Trizol reagent was used to extract RNA from every sample. Libraries were amplified in two PCR steps, with a second sample barcode and Illumina TruSeq adapters added in the second step. Sequencing of the libraries was done on an Illumina NovaSeq, producing 2 x 150 bp paired-end reads. Concerning the study's data processing: Demultiplexing of reads and collapsing into UMI-guided consensus sequences were performed with migec v1.2.7. Using mixcr v2.1.11, UMI consensuses were aligned to TRA and TRB V and J templates and then assembled into clonotypes. A clonotype was counted as expanded or contracted only if both edgeR and NoisET called the change significant, with noise models trained on biological replicates. For edgeR calls, a false discovery rate-adjusted p below 0.01 and a log2 fold-change threshold of 1 were applied. As an exploratory analysis of dynamics, max-normalized trajectories of the 1000 most abundant clonotypes were examined by PCA with hierarchical clustering. Separately sequenced CD4+ and CD8+ repertoires were used to assign a CD4 or CD8 phenotype to each responding clone. TCRdb's own reprocessing of the public reads used fastp at Q25 and MiXCR and kept productive beta chains. Rows are unified per CDR3 protein, each entry keeping the most common DNA and genes. TCRdb, not the original authors, processed these V and J calls. The sample table contains some 180,000 distinct CDR3 sequences; only one count was recorded for around a sixth of them. The top ten clonotypes cover under 4.5% of the sample.

PBMCs were isolated by Ficoll-Paque density gradient centrifugation. Results and caveats for the whole study, not just this receptor: Only two mild cases were covered in the study, and larger cohorts including severe cases with pre-infection samples were considered necessary. Contracting CD4+ clones turned up mainly in the CM and EM memory subsets, whereas EMRA was where CD8+ clones were enriched. Clones that contracted from day 15 to 85 showed balanced CD4/CD8 phenotypes, whereas a second wave of clones that expanded from day 15 to 37 leaned towards CD4+. The second-wave clones that peaked on day 37 were not confirmed to be SARS-CoV-2 specific. Some responding clones were found in pre-infection memory, which suggests that pre-existing cross-reactive memory T cells took part in the SARS-CoV-2 response.

This clonotype was seen more than once but under ten times. Its antigen specificity is not known. Per-base qualities were not stored, and no clone one base away is much larger. Sequenced: PBMCs or a T cell subset sorted from them (not recorded which). Recombination linked TRBV3-1 to TRBJ1-4; TRBD1 is a weak D gene call, 6 bases matching. The receptor was isolated from a man younger than 35 who had mild COVID-19 (a few samples of this study predate the infection). The sample titles of this study are shuffled in the database, so cell type and time point are left out; the donor was told from shared clones. The base sequence is TGTGCCAGCAGCCAACCCGGAGGGGGTAGGGAAAAACTGTTTTTT. This sequence encodes CASSQPGGGREKLFF.